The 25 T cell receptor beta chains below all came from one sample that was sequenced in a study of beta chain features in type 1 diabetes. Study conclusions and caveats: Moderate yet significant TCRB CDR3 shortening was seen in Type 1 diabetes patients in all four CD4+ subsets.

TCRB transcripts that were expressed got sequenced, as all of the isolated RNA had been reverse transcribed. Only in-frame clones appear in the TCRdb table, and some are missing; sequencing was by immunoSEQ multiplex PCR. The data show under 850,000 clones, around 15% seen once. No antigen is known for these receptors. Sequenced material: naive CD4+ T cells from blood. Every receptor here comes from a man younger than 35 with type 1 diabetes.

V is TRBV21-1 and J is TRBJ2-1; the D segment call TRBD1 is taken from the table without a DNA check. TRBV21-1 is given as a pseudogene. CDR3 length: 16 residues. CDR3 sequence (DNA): TGTGCCAGCAGCAAATGGGGTTCCCGGGACAGCAATGAGCAGTTCTTC. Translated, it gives CASSKWGSRDSNEQFF.

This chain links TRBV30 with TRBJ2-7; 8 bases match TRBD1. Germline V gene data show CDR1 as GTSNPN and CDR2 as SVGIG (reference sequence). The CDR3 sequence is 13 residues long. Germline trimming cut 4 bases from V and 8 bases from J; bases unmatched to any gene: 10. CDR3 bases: TGTGCCTGGACCCTAGACAGGGGCCTCAAGCAGTACTTC. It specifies CAWTLDRGLKQYF.

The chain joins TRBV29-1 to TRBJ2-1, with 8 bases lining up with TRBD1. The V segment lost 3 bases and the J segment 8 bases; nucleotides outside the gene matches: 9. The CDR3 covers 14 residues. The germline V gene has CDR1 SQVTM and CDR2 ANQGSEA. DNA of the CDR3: TGCAGCGTTGATGACAGGGGCGGTGGCGATGAGCAGTTCTTC. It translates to CSVDDRGGGDEQFF.

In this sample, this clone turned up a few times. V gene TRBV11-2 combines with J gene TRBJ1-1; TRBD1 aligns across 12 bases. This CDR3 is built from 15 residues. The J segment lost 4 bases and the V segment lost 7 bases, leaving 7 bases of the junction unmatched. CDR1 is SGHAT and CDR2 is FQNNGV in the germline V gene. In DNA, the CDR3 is TGTGCCAGCACGCGAGGGGGACAGGGGGCCACTGAAGCTTTCTTT. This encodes CASTRGGQGATEAFF.

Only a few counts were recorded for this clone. CDR3 residues: CSTLTGIGTGELFF. Here the CDR3 DNA reads TGCAGCACCCTGACAGGGATCGGAACCGGGGAGCTGTTTTTT. This chain uses TRBV29-1 with TRBJ2-2, with 7 bases fitting TRBD1. CDR3 size: 14 residues. Trimming took 8 bases from V and 5 from J; bases not matched to a gene: 11. From germline, CDR1 is SQVTM and CDR2 ANQGSEA.

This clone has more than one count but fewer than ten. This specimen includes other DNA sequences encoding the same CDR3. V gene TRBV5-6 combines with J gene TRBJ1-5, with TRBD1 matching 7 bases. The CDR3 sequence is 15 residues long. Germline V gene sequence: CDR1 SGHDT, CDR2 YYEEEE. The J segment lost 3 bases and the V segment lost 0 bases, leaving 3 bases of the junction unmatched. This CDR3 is CASSLGQGNNQPQHF. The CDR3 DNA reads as TGTGCCAGCAGCTTGGGACAGGGAAACAATCAGCCCCAGCATTTT.

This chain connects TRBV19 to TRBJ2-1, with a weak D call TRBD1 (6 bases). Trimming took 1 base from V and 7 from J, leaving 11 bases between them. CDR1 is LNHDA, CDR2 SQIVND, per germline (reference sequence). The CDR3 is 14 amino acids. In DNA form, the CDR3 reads TGTGCCAGTAGTATAGCCTACAGGGCTAATGAGCAGTTCTTC. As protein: CASSIAYRANEQFF.

The CDR3 DNA reads as TGTGCCTGGAGTTTCCTTACAGGGGATGGCTACACCTTC. It encodes CAWSFLTGDGYTF. The J gene is TRBJ1-2, the V gene TRBV30; 7 positions agree with TRBD1. The CDR3 spans 13 residues. Germline V gene data show CDR1 as GTSNPN and CDR2 as SVGIG (reference sequence). The trim removed 2 bases at V and 6 bases at J, leaving 6 bases unmatched. Together with reference TRBV30 and TRBJ1-2, the CDR3 gives the full variable domain: SQTIHQWPATLVQPVGSPLSLECTVEGTSNPNLYWYRQAAGRGLQLLFYSVGIGQISSEVPQNLSASRPQDRQFILSSKKLLLSDSGFYLCAWSFLTGDGYTFGSGTRLTVV.

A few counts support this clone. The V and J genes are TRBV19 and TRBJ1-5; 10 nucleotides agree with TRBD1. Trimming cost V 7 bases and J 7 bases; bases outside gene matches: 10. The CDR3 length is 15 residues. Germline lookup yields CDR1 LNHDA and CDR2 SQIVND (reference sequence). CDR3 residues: CASTTTGGPNQPQHF. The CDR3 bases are TGTGCCAGTACCACGACAGGGGGCCCCAACCAGCCCCAGCATTTT.

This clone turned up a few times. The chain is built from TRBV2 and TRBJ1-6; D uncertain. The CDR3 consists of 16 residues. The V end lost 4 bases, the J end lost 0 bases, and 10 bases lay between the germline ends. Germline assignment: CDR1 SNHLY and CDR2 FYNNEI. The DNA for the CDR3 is TGTGCCAGCAGTGCCCTGGGGAGCTCCTATAATTCACCCCTCCACTTT. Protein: CASSALGSSYNSPLHF.

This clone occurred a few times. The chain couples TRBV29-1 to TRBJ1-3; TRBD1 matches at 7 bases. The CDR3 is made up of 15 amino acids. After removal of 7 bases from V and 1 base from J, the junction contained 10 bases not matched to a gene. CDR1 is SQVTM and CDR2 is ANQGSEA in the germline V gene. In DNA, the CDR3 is TGCAGCGCCCGGACAGGCCGGCAATCTGGAAACACCATATATTTT. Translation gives CSARTGRQSGNTIYF. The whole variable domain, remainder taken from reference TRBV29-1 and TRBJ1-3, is SAVISQKPSRDICQRGTSLTIQCQVDSQVTMMFWYRQQPGQSLTLIATANQGSEATYESGFVIDKFPISRPNLTFSTLTVSNMSPEDSSIYLCSARTGRQSGNTIYFGEGSWLTVV.

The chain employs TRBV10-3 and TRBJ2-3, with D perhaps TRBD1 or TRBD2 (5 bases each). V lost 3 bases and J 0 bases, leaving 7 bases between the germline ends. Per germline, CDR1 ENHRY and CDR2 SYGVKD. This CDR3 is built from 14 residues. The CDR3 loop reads CAISDGTSTDTQYF. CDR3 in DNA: TGTGCCATCAGTGACGGGACGAGCACAGATACGCAGTATTTT.

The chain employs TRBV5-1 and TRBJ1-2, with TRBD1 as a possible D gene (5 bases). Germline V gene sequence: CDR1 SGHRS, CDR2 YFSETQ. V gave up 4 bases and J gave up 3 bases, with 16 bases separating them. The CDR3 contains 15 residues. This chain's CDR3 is CASSPPQGAHYGYTF. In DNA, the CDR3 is TGCGCCAGCAGCCCCCCGCAGGGAGCCCACTATGGCTACACCTTC. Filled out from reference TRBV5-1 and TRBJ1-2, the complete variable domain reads KAGVTQTPRYLIKTRGQQVTLSCSPISGHRSVSWYQQTPGQGLQFLFEYFSETQRNKGNFPGRFSGRQFSNSRSEMNVSTLELGDSALYLCASSPPQGAHYGYTFGSGTRLTVV.

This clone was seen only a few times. CDR3 in amino acids: CASSEMADSNQPQHF. The CDR3 DNA follows: TGTGCCAGCAGTGAAATGGCAGATAGCAATCAGCCCCAGCATTTT. The chain carries TRBV2 and TRBJ1-5; no firm D call. This CDR3 has 15 residues. CDR1 SNHLY and CDR2 FYNNEI come from the germline V gene. V was cut by 2 bases and J by 0 bases, with 8 bases left in between.

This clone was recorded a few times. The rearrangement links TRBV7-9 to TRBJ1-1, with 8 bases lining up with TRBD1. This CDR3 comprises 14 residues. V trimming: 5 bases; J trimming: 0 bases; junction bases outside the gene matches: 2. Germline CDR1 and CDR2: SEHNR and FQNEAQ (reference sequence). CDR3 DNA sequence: TGTGCCAGCAGCCTACAGGGGGTGAACACTGAAGCTTTCTTT. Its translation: CASSLQGVNTEAFF.

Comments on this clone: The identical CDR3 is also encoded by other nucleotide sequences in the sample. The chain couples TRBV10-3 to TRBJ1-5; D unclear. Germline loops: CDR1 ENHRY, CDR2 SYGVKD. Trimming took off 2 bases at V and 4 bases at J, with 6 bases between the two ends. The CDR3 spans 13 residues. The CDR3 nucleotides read TGTGCCATCAGTGAGCGGGGTAATCAGCCCCAGCATTTT. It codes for CAISERGNQPQHF.

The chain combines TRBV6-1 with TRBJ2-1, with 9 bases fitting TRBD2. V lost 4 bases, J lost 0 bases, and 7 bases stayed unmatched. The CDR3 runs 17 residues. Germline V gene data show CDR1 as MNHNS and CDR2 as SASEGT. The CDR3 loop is CASSVWRGGPSYNEQFF. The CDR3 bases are TGTGCCAGCAGTGTCTGGCGGGGGGGTCCCTCCTACAATGAGCAGTTCTTC.

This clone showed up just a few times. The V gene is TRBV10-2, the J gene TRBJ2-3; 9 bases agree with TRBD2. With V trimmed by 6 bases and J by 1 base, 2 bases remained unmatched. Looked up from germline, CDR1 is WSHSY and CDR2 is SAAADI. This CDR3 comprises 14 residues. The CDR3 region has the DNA TGCGCCAGCAGGAGGACTAGCGGCACAGATACGCAGTATTTT. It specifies CASRRTSGTDTQYF.

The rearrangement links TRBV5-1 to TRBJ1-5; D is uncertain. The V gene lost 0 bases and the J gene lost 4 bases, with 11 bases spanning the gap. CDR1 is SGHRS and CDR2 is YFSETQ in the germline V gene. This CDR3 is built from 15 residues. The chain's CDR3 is CASSLGPEENQPQHF. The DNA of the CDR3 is TGCGCCAGCAGCTTGGGTCCCGAAGAGAATCAGCCCCAGCATTTT.

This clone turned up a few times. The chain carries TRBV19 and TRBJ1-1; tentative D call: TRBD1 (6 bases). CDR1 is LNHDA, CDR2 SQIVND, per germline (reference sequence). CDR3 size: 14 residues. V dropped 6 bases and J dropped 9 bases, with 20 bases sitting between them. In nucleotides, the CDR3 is TGTGCCAGTAGCCCACCTGACAGGCCGGTTAAAGCTTTCTTT. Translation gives CASSPPDRPVKAFF. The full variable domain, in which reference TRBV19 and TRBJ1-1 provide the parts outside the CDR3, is DGGITQSPKYLFRKEGQNVTLSCEQNLNHDAMYWYRQDPGQGLRLIYYSQIVNDFQKGDIAEGYSVSREKKESFPLTVTSAQKNPTAFYLCASSPPDRPVKAFFGQGTRLTVV.

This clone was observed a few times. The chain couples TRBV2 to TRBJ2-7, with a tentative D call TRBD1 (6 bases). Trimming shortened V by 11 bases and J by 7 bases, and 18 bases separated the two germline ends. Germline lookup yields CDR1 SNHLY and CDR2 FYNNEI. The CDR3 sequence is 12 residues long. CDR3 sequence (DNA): TGTGCCTCCCAGGAAGGGGGTTGGGAGCAGTACTTC. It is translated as CASQEGGWEQYF.

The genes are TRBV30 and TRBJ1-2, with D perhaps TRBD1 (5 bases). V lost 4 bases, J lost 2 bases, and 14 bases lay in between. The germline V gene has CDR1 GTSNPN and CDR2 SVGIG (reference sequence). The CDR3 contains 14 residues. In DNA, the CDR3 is TGTGCCTGGACCACGGGGGGGATGAACTATGGCTACACCTTC. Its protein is CAWTTGGMNYGYTF.

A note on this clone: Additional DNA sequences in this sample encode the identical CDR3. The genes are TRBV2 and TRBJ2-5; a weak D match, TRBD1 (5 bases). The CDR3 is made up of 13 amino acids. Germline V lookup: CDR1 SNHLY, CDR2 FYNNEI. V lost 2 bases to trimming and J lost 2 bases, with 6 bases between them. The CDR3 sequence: CASSEQGQETQYF. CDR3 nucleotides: TGTGCCAGCAGTGAACAGGGACAAGAGACCCAGTACTTC.

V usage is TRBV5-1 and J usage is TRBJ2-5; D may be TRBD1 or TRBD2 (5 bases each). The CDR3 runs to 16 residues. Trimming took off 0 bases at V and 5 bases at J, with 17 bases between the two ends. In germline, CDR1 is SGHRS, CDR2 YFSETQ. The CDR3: CASSLGSGAAKETQYF. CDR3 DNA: TGCGCCAGCAGCTTGGGGTCCGGGGCAGCGAAGGAGACCCAGTACTTC. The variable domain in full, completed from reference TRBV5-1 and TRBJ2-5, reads KAGVTQTPRYLIKTRGQQVTLSCSPISGHRSVSWYQQTPGQGLQFLFEYFSETQRNKGNFPGRFSGRQFSNSRSEMNVSTLELGDSALYLCASSLGSGAAKETQYFGPGTRLLVL.

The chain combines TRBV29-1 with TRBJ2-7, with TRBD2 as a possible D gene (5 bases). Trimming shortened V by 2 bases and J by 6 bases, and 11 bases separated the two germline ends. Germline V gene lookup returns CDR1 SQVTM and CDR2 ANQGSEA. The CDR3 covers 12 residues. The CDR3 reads CSVERTEGEQYF. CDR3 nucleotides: TGCAGCGTTGAACGTACCGAGGGCGAGCAGTACTTC.